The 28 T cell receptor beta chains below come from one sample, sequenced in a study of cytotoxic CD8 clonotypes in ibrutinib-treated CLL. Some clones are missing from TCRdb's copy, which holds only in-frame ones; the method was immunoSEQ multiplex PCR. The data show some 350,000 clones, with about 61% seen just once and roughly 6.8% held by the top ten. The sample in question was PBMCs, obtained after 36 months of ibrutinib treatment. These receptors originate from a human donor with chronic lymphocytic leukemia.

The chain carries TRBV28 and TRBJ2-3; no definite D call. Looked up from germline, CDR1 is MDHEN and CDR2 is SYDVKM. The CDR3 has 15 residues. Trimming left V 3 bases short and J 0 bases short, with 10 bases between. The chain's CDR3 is CASSFLFGSTDTQYF. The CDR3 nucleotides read TGTGCCAGCAGTTTTCTCTTCGGGAGCACAGATACGCAGTATTTT.

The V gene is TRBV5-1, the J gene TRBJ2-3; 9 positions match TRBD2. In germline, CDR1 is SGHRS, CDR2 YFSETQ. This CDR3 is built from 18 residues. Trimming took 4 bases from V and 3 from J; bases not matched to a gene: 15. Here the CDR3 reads CASSTYSSSGILTDTQYF. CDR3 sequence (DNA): TGCGCCAGCAGCACCTATTCATCTAGCGGGATATTGACAGATACGCAGTATTTT.

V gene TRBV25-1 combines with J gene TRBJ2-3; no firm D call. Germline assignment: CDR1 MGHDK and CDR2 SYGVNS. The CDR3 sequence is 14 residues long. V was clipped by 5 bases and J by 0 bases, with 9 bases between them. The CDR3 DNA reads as TGTGCCAGCAGTAACCGAAAGAGCACAGATACGCAGTATTTT. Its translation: CASSNRKSTDTQYF.

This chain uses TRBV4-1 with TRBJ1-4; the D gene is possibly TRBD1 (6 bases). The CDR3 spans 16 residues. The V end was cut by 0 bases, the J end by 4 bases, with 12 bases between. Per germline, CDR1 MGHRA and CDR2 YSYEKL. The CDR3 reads CASSQDGSGVNEKLFF. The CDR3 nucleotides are TGCGCCAGCAGCCAAGATGGGTCAGGGGTTAATGAAAAACTGTTTTTT.

The CDR3, as DNA: TGTGCCAGCACAGAGGGACAGTTCAATCAGCCCCAGCATTTT. This translates into CASTEGQFNQPQHF. This rearrangement joins TRBV2 to TRBJ1-5; 7 nucleotides align to TRBD1. The germline CDR1 and CDR2 sequences are SNHLY and FYNNEI. The V gene end was trimmed by 7 bases and the J gene end by 3 bases; junction bases not matched to a gene: 6. This CDR3 comprises 14 residues.

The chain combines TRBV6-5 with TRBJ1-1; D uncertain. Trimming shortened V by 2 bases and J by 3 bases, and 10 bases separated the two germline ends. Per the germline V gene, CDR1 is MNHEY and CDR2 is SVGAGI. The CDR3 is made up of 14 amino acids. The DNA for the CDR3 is TGTGCCAGCAGTTACCAACCCCACGACACTGAAGCTTTCTTT. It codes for CASSYQPHDTEAFF.

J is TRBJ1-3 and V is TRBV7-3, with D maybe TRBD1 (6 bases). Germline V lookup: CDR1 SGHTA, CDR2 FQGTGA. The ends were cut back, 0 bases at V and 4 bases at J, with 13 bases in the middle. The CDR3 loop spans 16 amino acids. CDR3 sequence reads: CASSLTGRGSGNTIYF. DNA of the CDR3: TGTGCCAGCAGCTTAACGGGCAGGGGTTCCGGAAACACCATATATTTT.

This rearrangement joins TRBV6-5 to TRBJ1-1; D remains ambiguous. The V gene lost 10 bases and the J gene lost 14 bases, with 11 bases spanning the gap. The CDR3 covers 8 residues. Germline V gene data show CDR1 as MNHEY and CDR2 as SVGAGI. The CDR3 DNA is TGTGCCACTCAGTCGCGCTTCTTT. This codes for CATQSRFF.

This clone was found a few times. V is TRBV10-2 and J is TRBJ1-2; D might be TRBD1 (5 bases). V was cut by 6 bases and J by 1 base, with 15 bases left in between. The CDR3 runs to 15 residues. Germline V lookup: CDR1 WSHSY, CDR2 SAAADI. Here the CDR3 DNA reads TGCGCCAGCAGCAACCGGGACGGAATTAACTATGGCTACACCTTC. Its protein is CASSNRDGINYGYTF.

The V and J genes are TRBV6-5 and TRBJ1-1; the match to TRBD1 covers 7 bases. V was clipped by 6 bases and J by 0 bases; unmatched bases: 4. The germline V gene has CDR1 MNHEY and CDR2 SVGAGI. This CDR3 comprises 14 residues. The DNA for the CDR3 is TGTGCCAGCAGCTCAGGGGGGCTGAACACTGAAGCTTTCTTT. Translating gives CASSSGGLNTEAFF.

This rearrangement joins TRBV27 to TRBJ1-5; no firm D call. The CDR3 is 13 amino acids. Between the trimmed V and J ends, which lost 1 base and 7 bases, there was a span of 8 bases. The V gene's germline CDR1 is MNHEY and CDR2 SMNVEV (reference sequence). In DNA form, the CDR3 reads TGTGCCAGCAGTTTATGGCCGGGCCAGCCCCAGCATTTT. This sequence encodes CASSLWPGQPQHF.

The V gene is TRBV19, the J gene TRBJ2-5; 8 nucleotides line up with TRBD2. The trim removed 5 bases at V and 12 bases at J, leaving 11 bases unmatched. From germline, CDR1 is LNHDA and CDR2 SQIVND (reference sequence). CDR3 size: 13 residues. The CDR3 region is CASSATAGRGEYF. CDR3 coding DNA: TGTGCCAGTAGTGCCACCGCCGGGAGGGGCGAGTACTTC.

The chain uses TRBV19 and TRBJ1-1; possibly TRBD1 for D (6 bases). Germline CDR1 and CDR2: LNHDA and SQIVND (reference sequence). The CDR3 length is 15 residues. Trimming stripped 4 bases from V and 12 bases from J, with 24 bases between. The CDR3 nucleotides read TGTGCCAGTAGTAGGGACCGGGACGCAGGGGCTAGGACTTTCTTT. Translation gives CASSRDRDAGARTFF.

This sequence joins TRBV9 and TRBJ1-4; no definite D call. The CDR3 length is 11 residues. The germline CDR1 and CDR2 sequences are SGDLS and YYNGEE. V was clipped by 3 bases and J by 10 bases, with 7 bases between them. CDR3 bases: TGTGCCAGCAGCGACGAGGGAAAACTGTTTTTT. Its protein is CASSDEGKLFF.

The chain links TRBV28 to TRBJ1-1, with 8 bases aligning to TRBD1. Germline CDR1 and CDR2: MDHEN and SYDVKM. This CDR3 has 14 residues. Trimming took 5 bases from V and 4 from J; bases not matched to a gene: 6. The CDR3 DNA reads TGTGCCAGCAGTCAACAGGGGGAAGGCACTGAAGCTTTCTTT. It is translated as CASSQQGEGTEAFF. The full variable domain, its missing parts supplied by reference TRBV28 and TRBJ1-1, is DVKVTQSSRYLVKRTGEKVFLECVQDMDHENMFWYRQDPGLGLRLIYFSYDVKMKEKGDIPEGYSVSREKKERFSLILESASTNQTSMYLCASSQQGEGTEAFFGQGTRLTVV.

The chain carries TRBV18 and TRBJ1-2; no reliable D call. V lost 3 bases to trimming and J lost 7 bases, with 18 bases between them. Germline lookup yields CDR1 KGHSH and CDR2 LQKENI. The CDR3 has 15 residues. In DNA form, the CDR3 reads TGTGCCAGCTCACCTCGGCCTCCACCACCGGGTGGCTACACCTTC. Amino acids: CASSPRPPPPGGYTF. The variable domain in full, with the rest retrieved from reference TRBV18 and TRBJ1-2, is NAGVMQNPRHLVRRRGQEARLRCSPMKGHSHVYWYRQLPEEGLKFMVYLQKENIIDESGMPKERFSAEFPKEGPSILRIQQVVRGDSAAYFCASSPRPPPPGGYTFGSGTRLTVV.

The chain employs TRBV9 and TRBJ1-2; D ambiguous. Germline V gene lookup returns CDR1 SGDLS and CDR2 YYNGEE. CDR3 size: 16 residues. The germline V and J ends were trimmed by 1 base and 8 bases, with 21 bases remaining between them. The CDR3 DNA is TGTGCCAGCAGCGTACCCCGCACGGGTGGGCTGGGCGGCTACACCTTC. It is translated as CASSVPRTGGLGGYTF.

The CDR3 region has the DNA TGTGCCAGCGCTCGGCCGGGGGGAGGGGGCTACAATGAGCAGTTCTTC. It is translated as CASARPGGGGYNEQFF. The rearrangement links TRBV27 to TRBJ2-1; possible D gene TRBD2, 7 bases. Trimming took off 8 bases at V and 3 bases at J, with 20 bases between the two ends. The germline V gene encodes CDR1 MNHEY and CDR2 SMNVEV (reference sequence). The CDR3 is 16 amino acids.

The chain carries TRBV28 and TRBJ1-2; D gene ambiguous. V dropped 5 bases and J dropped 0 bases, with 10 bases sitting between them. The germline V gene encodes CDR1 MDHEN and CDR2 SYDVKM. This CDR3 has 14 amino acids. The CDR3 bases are TGTGCCAGCAGTAGGCGGGCGGCTAACTATGGCTACACCTTC. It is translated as CASSRRAANYGYTF.

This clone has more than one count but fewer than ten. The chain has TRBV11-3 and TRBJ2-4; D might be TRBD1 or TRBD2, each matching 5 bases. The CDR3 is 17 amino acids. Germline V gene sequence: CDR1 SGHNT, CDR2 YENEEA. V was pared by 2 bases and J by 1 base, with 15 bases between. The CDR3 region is CASSLRGNTVAKNIQYF. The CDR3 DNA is TGTGCCAGCAGCTTACGGGGCAACACTGTGGCCAAAAACATTCAGTACTTC.

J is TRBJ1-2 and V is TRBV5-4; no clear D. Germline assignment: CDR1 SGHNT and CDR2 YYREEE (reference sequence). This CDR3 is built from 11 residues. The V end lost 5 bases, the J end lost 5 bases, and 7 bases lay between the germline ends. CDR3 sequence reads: CASRGWYGYTF. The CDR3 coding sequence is TGTGCCAGCAGGGGTTGGTATGGCTACACCTTC. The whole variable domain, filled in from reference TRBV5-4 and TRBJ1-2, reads ETGVTQSPTHLIKTRGQQVTLRCSSQSGHNTVSWYQQALGQGPQFIFQYYREEENGRGNFPPRFSGLQFPNYSSELNVNALELDDSALYLCASRGWYGYTFGSGTRLTVV.

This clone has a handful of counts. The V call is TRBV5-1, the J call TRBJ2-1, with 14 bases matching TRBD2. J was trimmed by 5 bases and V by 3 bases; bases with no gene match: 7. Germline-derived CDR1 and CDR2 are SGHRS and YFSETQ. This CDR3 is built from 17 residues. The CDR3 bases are TGCGCCAGCAGCTCCGGGACTAGCGGGAGCTATGACAATGAGCAGTTCTTC. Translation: CASSSGTSGSYDNEQFF.

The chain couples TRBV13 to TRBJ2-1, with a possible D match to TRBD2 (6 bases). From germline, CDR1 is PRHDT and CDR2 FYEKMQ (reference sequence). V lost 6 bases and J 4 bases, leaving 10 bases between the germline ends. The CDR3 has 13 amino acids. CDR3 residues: CASRGGKYNEQFF. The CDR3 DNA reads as TGTGCCAGCAGGGGCGGGAAGTACAATGAGCAGTTCTTC. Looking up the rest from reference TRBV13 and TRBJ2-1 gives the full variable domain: AAGVIQSPRHLIKEKRETATLKCYPIPRHDTVYWYQQGPGQDPQFLISFYEKMQSDKGSIPDRFSAQQFSDYHSELNMSSLELGDSALYFCASRGGKYNEQFFGPGTRLTVL.

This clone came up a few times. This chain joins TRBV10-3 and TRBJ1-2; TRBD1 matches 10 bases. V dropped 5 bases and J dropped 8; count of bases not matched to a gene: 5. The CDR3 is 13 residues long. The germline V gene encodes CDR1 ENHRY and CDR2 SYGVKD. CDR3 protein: CAISIGQGEGYTF. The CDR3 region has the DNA TGTGCCATCAGTATAGGACAGGGGGAAGGCTACACCTTC.

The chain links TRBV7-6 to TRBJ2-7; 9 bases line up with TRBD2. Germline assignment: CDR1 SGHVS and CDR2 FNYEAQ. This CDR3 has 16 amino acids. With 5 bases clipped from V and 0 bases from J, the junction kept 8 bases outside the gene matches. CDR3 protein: CASSSEAGGISYEQYF. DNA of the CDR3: TGTGCCAGCAGCAGCGAGGCGGGAGGGATCTCCTACGAGCAGTACTTC.

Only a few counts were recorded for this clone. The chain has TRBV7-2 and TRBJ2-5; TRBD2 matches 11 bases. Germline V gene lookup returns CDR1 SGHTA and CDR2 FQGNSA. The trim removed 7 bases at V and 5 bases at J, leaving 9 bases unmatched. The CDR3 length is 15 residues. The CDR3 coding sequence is TGTGCCAGCACCCCACTAGCGGGAGTACGGGAGACCCAGTACTTC. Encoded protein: CASTPLAGVRETQYF.

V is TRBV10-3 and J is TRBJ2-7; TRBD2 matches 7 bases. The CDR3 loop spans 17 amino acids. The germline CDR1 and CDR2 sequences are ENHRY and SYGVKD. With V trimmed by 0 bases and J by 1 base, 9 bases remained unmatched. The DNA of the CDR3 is TGTGCCATCAGTGAGTCGTTGGGGCTAGCGGTTTCCTACGAGCAGTACTTC. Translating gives CAISESLGLAVSYEQYF.

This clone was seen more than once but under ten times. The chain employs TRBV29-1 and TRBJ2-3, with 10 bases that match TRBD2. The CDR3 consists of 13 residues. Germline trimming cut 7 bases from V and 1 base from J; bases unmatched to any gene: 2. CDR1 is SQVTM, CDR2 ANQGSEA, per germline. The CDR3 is CSATSGGTDTQYF. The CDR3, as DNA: TGCAGCGCTACTAGCGGGGGCACAGATACGCAGTATTTT.